This T cell receptor (beta chain) was recovered during a study of PD-1 blockade in mismatch repair-deficient tumors. Measured with immunoSEQ multiplex PCR; TCRdb has only the in-frame clones, and not every one. The repertoire includes thousands of clones, more than 60% of them detected once, and 6% to 8% sits in the top ten. Germline CDR1 MDHEN, CDR2 SYDVKM. V was trimmed by 3 bases and J by 5 bases, leaving 7 bases between them. The CDR3 sequence is 12 residues long. Indicated time point: archival surgical resection tumor tissue. Every patient had mismatch repair deficiency by PCR or immunohistochemistry. TCR sequencing covered a few patients who responded to pembrolizumab. This clone was found a few times.

The J gene is TRBJ1-1, the V gene TRBV28; no reliable D call. Material: primary tumor tissue, obtained from a patient treated with pembrolizumab. The receptor's source is an adult with mismatch repair-deficient cancer. The CDR3: CASSFQKTEAFF. Here the CDR3 DNA reads TGTGCCAGCAGTTTTCAGAAAACTGAAGCTTTCTTT.